The entry below gives a single T cell receptor beta chain sequence along with its context. Its antigen is unknown. This record comes from a study of T cells in Graves' hyperthyroidism and ophthalmopathy. About the research overall: Blood from the periphery was taken at initial diagnosis, before any treatment. Overall study results and limits: Classification by a 13 V-J model distinguished ophthalmopathy from stable hyperthyroidism. Most thyroid-expanded clonotypes above 0.001 were also found in blood.

8.5 to 10 ml of fresh peripheral blood supplied the PBMCs. TCR beta CDR3 region amplification was performed from RNA transcripts. The TCR CDR3 was amplified in a first-round RT-PCR using the HTBI primer set. TCRdb called the multiplex PCR reads again in MiXCR, with one record for every CDR3 protein. The sample records 650,000 to 850,000 distinct CDR3 sequences, 15% to 20% being singletons. The germline CDR1 and CDR2 sequences are MNHNS and SASEGT. The CDR3 is made up of 16 amino acids. Trimming removed 3 bases from V and 0 bases from J, with 12 bases in between. The specimen sequenced was blood. This clonotype was sampled from a woman aged 45 to 65 with Graves' hyperthyroidism that later progressed to Graves' ophthalmopathy. The chain is built from TRBV6-1 and TRBJ1-3, with TRBD1 as a possible D gene (5 bases). The CDR3: CASSDEGMVSGNTIYF. For the CDR3, the DNA is TGTGCCAGCAGTGACGAGGGGATGGTCTCTGGAAACACCATATATTTT.